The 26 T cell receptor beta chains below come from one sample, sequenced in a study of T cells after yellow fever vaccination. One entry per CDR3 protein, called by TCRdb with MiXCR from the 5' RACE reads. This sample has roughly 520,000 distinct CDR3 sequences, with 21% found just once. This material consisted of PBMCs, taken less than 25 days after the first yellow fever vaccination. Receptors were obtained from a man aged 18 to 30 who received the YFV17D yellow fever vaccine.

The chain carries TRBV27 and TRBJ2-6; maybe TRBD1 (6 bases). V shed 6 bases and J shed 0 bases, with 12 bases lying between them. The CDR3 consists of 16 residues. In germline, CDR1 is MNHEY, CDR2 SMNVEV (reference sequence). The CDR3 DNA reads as TGTGCCAGCAGCTTAGACAGGAGCTCTGGGGCCAACGTCCTGACTTTC. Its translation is CASSLDRSSGANVLTF.

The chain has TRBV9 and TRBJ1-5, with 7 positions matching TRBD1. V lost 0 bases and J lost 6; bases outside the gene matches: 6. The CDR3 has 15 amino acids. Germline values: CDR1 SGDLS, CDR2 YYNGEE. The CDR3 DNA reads TGTGCCAGCAGCGTAGAAGGGGCAGGGGGTCAGCCCCAGCATTTT. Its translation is CASSVEGAGGQPQHF.

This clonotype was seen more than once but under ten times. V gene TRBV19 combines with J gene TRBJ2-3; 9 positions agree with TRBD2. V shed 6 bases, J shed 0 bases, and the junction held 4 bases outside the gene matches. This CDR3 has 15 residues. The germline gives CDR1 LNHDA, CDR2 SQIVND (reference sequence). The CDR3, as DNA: TGTGCCAGTAGATTGGGGACTAGCAGCACAGATACGCAGTATTTT. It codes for CASRLGTSSTDTQYF.

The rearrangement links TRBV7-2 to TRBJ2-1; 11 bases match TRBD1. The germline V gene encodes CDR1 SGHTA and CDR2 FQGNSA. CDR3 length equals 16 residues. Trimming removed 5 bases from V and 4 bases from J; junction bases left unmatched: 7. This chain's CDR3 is CASSPTGTGGYNEQFF. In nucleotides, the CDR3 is TGTGCCAGCAGCCCAACCGGGACAGGGGGTTACAATGAGCAGTTCTTC.

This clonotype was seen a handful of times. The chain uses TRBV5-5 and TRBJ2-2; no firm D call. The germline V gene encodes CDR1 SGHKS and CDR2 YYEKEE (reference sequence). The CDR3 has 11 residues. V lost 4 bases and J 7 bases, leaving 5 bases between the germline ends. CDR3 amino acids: CASSGNGELFF. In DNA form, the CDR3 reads TGTGCCAGCAGCGGGAACGGGGAGCTGTTTTTT.

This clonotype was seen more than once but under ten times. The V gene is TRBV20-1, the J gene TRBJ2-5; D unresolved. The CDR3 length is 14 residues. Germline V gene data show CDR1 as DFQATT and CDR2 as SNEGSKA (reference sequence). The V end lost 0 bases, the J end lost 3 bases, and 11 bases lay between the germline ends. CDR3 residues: CSARDLHVKETQYF. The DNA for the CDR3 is TGCAGTGCTAGAGATCTCCACGTAAAAGAGACCCAGTACTTC.

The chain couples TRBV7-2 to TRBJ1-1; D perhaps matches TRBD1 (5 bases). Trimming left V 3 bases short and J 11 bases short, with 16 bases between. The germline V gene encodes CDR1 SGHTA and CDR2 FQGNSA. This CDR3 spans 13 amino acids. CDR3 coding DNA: TGTGCCAGCAGCTTTGGGCAGGGCGGTGTGGCTTTCTTT. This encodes CASSFGQGGVAFF.

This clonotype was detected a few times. CDR3 DNA sequence: TGCGCCAGCAGCCAAGATGGGGGCGGGGGCTATGGCTACACCTTC. It encodes CASSQDGGGGYGYTF. The V call is TRBV4-3, the J call TRBJ1-2; perhaps TRBD1 as D (6 bases). V lost 0 bases and J 4 bases, leaving 12 bases between the germline ends. This CDR3 is built from 15 residues. Germline-derived CDR1 and CDR2 are LGHNA and YSLEER.

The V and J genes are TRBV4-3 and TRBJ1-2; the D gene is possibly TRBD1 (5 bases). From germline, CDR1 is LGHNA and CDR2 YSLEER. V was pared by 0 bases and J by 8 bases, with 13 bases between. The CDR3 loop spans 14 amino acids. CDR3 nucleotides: TGCGCCAGCAGCCAAGATCCCCAGGGTGGCGGCTACACCTTC. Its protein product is CASSQDPQGGGYTF.

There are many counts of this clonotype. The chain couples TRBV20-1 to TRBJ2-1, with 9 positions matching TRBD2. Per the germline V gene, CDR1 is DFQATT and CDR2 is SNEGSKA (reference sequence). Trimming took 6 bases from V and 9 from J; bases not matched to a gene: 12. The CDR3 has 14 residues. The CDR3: CSAPPRTSDAEQFF. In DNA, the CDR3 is TGCAGTGCCCCTCCGAGGACTAGCGATGCTGAGCAGTTCTTC.

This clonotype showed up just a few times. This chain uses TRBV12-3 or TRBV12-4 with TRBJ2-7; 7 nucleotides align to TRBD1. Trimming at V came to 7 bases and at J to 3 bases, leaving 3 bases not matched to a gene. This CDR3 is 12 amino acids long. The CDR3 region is CASNRDSYEQYF. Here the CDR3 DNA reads TGTGCCAGCAACCGGGACAGCTACGAGCAGTACTTC.

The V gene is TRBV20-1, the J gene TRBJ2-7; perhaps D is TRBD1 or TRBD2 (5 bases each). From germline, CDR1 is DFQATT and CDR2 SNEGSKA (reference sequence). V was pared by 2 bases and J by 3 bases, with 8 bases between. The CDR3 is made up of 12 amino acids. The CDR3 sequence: CSARQGDYEQYF. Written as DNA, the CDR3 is TGCAGTGCTAGACAGGGAGACTACGAGCAGTACTTC.

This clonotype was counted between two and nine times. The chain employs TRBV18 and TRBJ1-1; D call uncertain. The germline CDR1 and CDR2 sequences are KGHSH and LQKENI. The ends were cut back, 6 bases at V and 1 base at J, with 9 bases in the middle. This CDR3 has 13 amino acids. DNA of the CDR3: TGTGCCAGCTCCCCGAGTGGGAACACTGAAGCTTTCTTT. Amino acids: CASSPSGNTEAFF.

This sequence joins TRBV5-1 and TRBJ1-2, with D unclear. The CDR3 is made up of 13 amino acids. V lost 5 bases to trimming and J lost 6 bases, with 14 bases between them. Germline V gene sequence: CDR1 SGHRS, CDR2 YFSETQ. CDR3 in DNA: TGCGCCAGCAGGGAGGACCCGCGGGATGGCTACACCTTC. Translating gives CASREDPRDGYTF. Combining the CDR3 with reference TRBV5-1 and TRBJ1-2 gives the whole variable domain KAGVTQTPRYLIKTRGQQVTLSCSPISGHRSVSWYQQTPGQGLQFLFEYFSETQRNKGNFPGRFSGRQFSNSRSEMNVSTLELGDSALYLCASREDPRDGYTFGSGTRLTVV.

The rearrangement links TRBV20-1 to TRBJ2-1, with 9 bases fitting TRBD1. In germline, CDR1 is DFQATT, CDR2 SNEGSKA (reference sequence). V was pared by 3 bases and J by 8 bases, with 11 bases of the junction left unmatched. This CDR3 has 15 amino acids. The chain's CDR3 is CSARVSGTGNDEQFF. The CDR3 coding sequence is TGCAGTGCTAGGGTCTCCGGGACAGGGAACGATGAGCAGTTCTTC.

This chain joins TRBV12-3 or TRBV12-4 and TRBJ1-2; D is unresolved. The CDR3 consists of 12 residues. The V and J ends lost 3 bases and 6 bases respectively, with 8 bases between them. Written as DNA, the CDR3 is TGTGCCAGCAGTTTCGGAGTCCATGGCTACACCTTC. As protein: CASSFGVHGYTF.

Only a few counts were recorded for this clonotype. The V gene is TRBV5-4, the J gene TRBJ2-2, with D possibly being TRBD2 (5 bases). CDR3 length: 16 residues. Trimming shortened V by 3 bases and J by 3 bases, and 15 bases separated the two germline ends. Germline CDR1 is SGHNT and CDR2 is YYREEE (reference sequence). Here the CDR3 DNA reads TGTGCCAGCAGCTGGGGTGAGGGCGGAGACACCGGGGAGCTGTTTTTT. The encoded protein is CASSWGEGGDTGELFF.

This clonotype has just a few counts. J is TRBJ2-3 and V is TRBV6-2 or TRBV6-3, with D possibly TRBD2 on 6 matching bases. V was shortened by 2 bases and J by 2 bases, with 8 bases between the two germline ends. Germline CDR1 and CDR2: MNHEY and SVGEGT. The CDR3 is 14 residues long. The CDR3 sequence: CASSYRRDTDTQYF. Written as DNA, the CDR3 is TGTGCCAGCAGTTACCGGAGGGACACAGATACGCAGTATTTT.

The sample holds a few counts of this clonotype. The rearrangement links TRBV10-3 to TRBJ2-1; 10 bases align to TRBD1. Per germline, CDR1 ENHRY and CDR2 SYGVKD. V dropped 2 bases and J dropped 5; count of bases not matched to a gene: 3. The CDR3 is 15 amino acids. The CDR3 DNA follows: TGTGCCATCAGTGAGCGCGGACAGGGGGACAATGAGCAGTTCTTC. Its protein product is CAISERGQGDNEQFF.

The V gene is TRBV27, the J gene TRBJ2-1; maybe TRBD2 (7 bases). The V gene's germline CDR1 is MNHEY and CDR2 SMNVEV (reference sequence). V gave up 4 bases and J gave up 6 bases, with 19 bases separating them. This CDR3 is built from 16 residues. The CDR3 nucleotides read TGTGCCAGCAGTTCCAGTGGGGGGGGGGCCCCCAATGAGCAGTTCTTC. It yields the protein CASSSSGGGAPNEQFF.

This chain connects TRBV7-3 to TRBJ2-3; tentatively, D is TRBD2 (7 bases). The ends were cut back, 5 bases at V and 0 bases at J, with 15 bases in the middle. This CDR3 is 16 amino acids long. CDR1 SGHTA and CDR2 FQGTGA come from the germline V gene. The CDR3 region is CASSVGGGLSTDTQYF. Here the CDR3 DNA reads TGTGCCAGCAGCGTTGGGGGGGGGCTAAGCACAGATACGCAGTATTTT.

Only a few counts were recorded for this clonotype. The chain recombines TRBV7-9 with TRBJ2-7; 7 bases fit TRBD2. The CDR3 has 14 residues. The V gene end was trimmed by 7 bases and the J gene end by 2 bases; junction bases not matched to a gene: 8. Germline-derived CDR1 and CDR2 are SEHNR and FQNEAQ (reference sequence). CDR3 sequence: CASTPRGGTYEQYF. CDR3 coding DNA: TGTGCCAGCACCCCGCGCGGGGGAACCTACGAGCAGTACTTC.

This CDR3 is CASSWGSGGGEEKLFF. In nucleotides, the CDR3 is TGCGCCAGCAGCTGGGGTAGTGGAGGGGGCGAAGAAAAACTGTTTTTT. The genes are TRBV5-1 and TRBJ1-4, with TRBD1 identical over 7 bases. V was pared by 3 bases and J by 8 bases, with 13 bases of the junction left unmatched. The CDR3 spans 16 residues. CDR1 is SGHRS and CDR2 is YFSETQ in the germline V gene. Drawing the rest from reference TRBV5-1 and TRBJ1-4, the complete variable domain is KAGVTQTPRYLIKTRGQQVTLSCSPISGHRSVSWYQQTPGQGLQFLFEYFSETQRNKGNFPGRFSGRQFSNSRSEMNVSTLELGDSALYLCASSWGSGGGEEKLFFGSGTQLSVL.

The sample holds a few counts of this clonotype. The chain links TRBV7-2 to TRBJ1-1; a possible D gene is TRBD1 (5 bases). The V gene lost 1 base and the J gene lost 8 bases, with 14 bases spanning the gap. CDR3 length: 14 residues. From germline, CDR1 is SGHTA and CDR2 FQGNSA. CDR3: CASSLVRGSTEAFF. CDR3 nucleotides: TGTGCCAGCAGCTTAGTCCGGGGCAGCACGGAAGCTTTCTTT. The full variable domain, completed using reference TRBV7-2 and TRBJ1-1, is GAGVSQSPSNKVTEKGKDVELRCDPISGHTALYWYRQSLGQGLEFLIYFQGNSAPDKSGLPSDRFSAERTGGSVSTLTIQRTQQEDSAVYLCASSLVRGSTEAFFGQGTRLTVV.

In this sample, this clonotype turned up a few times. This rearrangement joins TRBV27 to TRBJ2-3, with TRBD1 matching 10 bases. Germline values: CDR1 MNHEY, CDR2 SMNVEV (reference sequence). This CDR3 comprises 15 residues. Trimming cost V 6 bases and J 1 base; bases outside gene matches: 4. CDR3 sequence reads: CASRSGTGGTDTQYF. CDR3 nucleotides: TGTGCCAGCAGAAGCGGGACAGGGGGCACAGATACGCAGTATTTT.

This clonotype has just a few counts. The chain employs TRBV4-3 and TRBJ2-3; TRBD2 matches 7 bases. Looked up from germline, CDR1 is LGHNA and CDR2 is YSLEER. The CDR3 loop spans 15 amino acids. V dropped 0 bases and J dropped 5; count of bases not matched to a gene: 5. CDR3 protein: CASSQEVGGRDTQYF. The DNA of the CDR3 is TGCGCCAGCAGCCAAGAGGTGGGGGGGAGAGATACGCAGTATTTT.